This entry describes one T cell receptor (beta chain). Authors' processing steps: Amplified reference gene primers provided the basis for estimating nucleated cell counts. Generated by immunoSEQ multiplex PCR, the TCRdb table keeps only in-frame clones and is missing some. For V, J and clone size, that table is used; D and trimming come from the DNA. The data show tens of thousands of clones, approximately 89% seen once. The data were taken from a study of blood T cell repertoires in COVID-19. Study-level background: Acute-phase and convalescent COVID-19 samples originated in the United States, Italy and Spain. PBMCs, B-cell-depleted T cells, or T cells provided the cDNA or gDNA that made up the material.

This CDR3 comprises 14 residues. The V gene lost 7 bases and the J gene lost 4 bases, with 17 bases spanning the gap. The germline V gene has CDR1 SGHRS and CDR2 YFSETQ. The TCR was taken from a man in his fifties or sixties with acute or convalescent COVID-19. The sample comprised peripheral blood. The gene calls are TRBV5-1 and TRBJ1-1; the D gene is possibly TRBD1 (6 bases). The CDR3 DNA reads as TGCGCCAGCGGCGGAGCAGGGGCCACCACTGAAGCTTTCTTT. This translates into CASGGAGATTEAFF.